Shown below are 23 T cell receptor beta chains from a single sample sequenced in a study of CD8+CD57+ T cells in acquired aplastic anemia. Genomic DNA acted as the template from which TCR beta VDJ combination and CDR3 sequence profiling were carried out. TCRdb called the reads again in MiXCR, with one record for every CDR3 protein. The sample contains about 98,000 distinct CDR3 sequences, less than 75% of which appear only once. Patients who underwent sequencing had shown CD8+CD57+ cell expansion by flow cytometry. Sequenced material: sorted CD4+, CD8+, or CD8+CD57+ T cells (not recorded which) from PBMCs. The receptors shown here come from a human donor with aplastic anemia.

In its sample, this clonotype ranks as medium-sized. The chain's CDR3 is CASSFRDWGRYEQYF. CDR3 nucleotide sequence: TGTGCCAGCAGCTTTAGGGACTGGGGGAGGTACGAGCAGTACTTC. The rearrangement joins TRBV7-9 to TRBJ2-7; tentative D call: TRBD2 (6 bases). Germline CDR1 and CDR2: SEHNR and FQNEAQ (reference sequence). The CDR3 is 15 amino acids. V dropped 3 bases and J dropped 4 bases, with 16 bases sitting between them.

The chain is built from TRBV29-1 and TRBJ2-6; D is ambiguous. The CDR3 is 14 residues long. Germline V gene sequence: CDR1 SQVTM, CDR2 ANQGSEA. The V gene lost 4 bases and the J gene lost 0 bases, with 7 bases spanning the gap. Written as DNA, the CDR3 is TGCAGCGTTGGACGGATCTCTGGGGCCAACGTCCTGACTTTC. Encoded protein: CSVGRISGANVLTF.

The genes are TRBV2 and TRBJ1-4; the D is unclear. CDR3 size: 13 residues. V lost 5 bases and J 8 bases, leaving 12 bases between the germline ends. Per the germline V gene, CDR1 is SNHLY and CDR2 is FYNNEI. As DNA, the CDR3 is TGTGCCAGCAGTATAGGAACCACCGAAAAACTGTTTTTT. Protein: CASSIGTTEKLFF.

This clonotype was counted between two and nine times. The chain carries TRBV5-1 and TRBJ1-6, with D unresolved. V was trimmed by 0 bases and J by 0 bases, leaving 10 bases between them. The CDR3 consists of 17 residues. Germline CDR1 is SGHRS and CDR2 is YFSETQ. CDR3 amino acids: CASSLGVTFSYNSPLHF. The DNA of the CDR3 is TGCGCCAGCAGCTTGGGAGTGACTTTCTCCTATAATTCACCCCTCCACTTT.

The genes are TRBV25-1 and TRBJ2-3, with unresolved D. The ends were cut back, 4 bases at V and 2 bases at J, with 7 bases in the middle. Germline loops: CDR1 MGHDK, CDR2 SYGVNS. CDR3 size: 13 residues. CDR3 residues: CASSVGLTDTQYF. The CDR3 DNA reads TGTGCCAGCAGTGTCGGGCTCACAGATACGCAGTATTTT.

The table lists this clonotype with a few counts. This chain joins TRBV15 and TRBJ2-1; 7 positions agree with TRBD2. CDR1 and CDR2 (germline): LNHNV, YYDKDF (reference sequence). Trimming at V came to 10 bases and at J to 10 bases, leaving 16 bases not matched to a gene. The CDR3 consists of 14 residues. The CDR3 loop reads CAIRPGLTTAEQFF. For the CDR3, the DNA is TGTGCCATCAGGCCGGGACTAACCACGGCGGAGCAGTTCTTC. The full variable domain, in which reference TRBV15 and TRBJ2-1 provide the parts outside the CDR3, is DAMVIQNPRYQVTQFGKPVTLSCSQTLNHNVMYWYQQKSSQAPKLLFHYYDKDFNNEADTPDNFQSRRPNTSFCFLDIRSPGLGDTAMYLCAIRPGLTTAEQFFGPGTRLTVL.

The chain joins TRBV24-1 to TRBJ2-7; D unclear. Per the germline V gene, CDR1 is KGHDR and CDR2 is SFDVKD. This CDR3 has 11 amino acids. V was trimmed by 9 bases and J by 1 base, leaving 6 bases between them. The CDR3 loop is CATGSSYEQYF. CDR3 nucleotides: TGTGCCACCGGATCATCCTACGAGCAGTACTTC.

The CDR3 DNA follows: TGTGCCACCAGCAGAGATCAGGGGGCCCCATACGAGCAGTACTTC. As protein: CATSRDQGAPYEQYF. The gene calls are TRBV15 and TRBJ2-7; 8 bases fit TRBD1. The V segment lost 0 bases and the J segment 4 bases; nucleotides outside the gene matches: 5. Germline-derived CDR1 and CDR2 are LNHNV and YYDKDF (reference sequence). The CDR3 loop spans 15 amino acids.

The rearrangement joins TRBV2 to TRBJ2-7; 7 bases align to TRBD2. The CDR3 contains 13 residues. Per germline, CDR1 SNHLY and CDR2 FYNNEI. Trimming at V came to 10 bases and at J to 4 bases, leaving 10 bases not matched to a gene. CDR3 amino acids: CATSREVRYEQYF. For the CDR3, the DNA is TGTGCCACCTCCCGGGAGGTGCGTTACGAGCAGTACTTC.

The chain is built from TRBV11-1 and TRBJ2-3, with 9 bases matching TRBD2. The CDR3 sequence is 17 residues long. The junction had 12 bases not matched to a gene; V was cut back by 5 bases and J by 3 bases. Germline CDR1 and CDR2: SGHAT and FQDESV (reference sequence). The DNA for the CDR3 is TGTGCCAGCAGCCGATACCATAGCGGGAGAGGTACAGATACGCAGTATTTT. As protein: CASSRYHSGRGTDTQYF.

This clonotype appeared many times. This sequence joins TRBV10-3 and TRBJ1-1; D call uncertain. Per germline, CDR1 ENHRY and CDR2 SYGVKD. The ends were cut back, 3 bases at V and 0 bases at J, with 8 bases in the middle. The CDR3 runs to 14 residues. The CDR3 nucleotides are TGTGCCATCAGTGATGTCAGGCTGAACACTGAAGCTTTCTTT. Translated, it gives CAISDVRLNTEAFF.

The V call is TRBV7-8, the J call TRBJ2-7; TRBD1 agrees at 7 bases. The CDR3 is 13 amino acids. Trimming removed 9 bases from V and 4 bases from J; junction bases left unmatched: 9. CDR1 SGHVS and CDR2 FQNEAQ come from the germline V gene. CDR3 residues: CASKQGSGYEQYF. Here the CDR3 DNA reads TGTGCCAGTAAACAGGGGTCGGGGTACGAGCAGTACTTC.

This rearrangement joins TRBV19 to TRBJ2-1; maybe TRBD2 (5 bases). This CDR3 is 15 amino acids long. Trimming removed 7 bases from V and 3 bases from J, with 16 bases in between. Germline assignment: CDR1 LNHDA and CDR2 SQIVND (reference sequence). CDR3 in DNA: TGTGCCAGTATCAGGTCCAGCGGCCACTACAATGAGCAGTTCTTC. Translated, it gives CASIRSSGHYNEQFF.

The V and J genes are TRBV2 and TRBJ2-2; 7 bases are a match to TRBD1. The ends lost 7 bases at V and 5 bases at J; junction bases unmatched: 10. The CDR3 covers 15 residues. CDR1 SNHLY and CDR2 FYNNEI come from the germline V gene. The CDR3 region has the DNA TGTGCCAGCACCGGCGACAGGGTCGGGACCGGGGAGCTGTTTTTT. It encodes CASTGDRVGTGELFF.

This chain uses TRBV19 with TRBJ1-1, with D hard to call. This CDR3 has 12 residues. Germline V gene sequence: CDR1 LNHDA, CDR2 SQIVND (reference sequence). Trimming removed 7 bases at V and 4 bases at J, with 10 bases between. The CDR3 DNA reads TGTGCCAGTAAGGCCGATTTCACTGAAGCTTTCTTT. Its protein product is CASKADFTEAFF.

This clonotype was seen a few times. This rearrangement joins TRBV27 to TRBJ2-1, with a tentative D call TRBD2 (6 bases). The CDR3 runs 13 residues. V was cut by 8 bases and J by 11 bases, with 19 bases left in between. CDR1 is MNHEY, CDR2 SMNVEV, per germline (reference sequence). CDR3 bases: TGTGCCAGCTTCAGCAAGCCCGGGAGAAAGCAGTTCTTC. It translates to CASFSKPGRKQFF.

The chain employs TRBV10-1 and TRBJ2-6; 12 positions agree with TRBD1. The CDR3 length is 18 residues. Germline V gene sequence: CDR1 WNHNN, CDR2 SYGVQD (reference sequence). The V and J ends lost 3 bases and 0 bases, in that order; junction bases with no gene match: 3. CDR3 sequence (DNA): TGCGCCAGCAGTGAAGGGACAGGGGGCCTCTCTGGGGCCAACGTCCTGACTTTC. Translating it yields CASSEGTGGLSGANVLTF.

The chain combines TRBV15 with TRBJ1-5; 8 positions agree with TRBD1. The CDR3 has 16 amino acids. J gave up 4 bases and V 3 bases, and 8 bases lay outside the gene matches. The germline gives CDR1 LNHNV, CDR2 YYDKDF (reference sequence). CDR3 DNA sequence: TGTGCCACCAGCAGCGGACATACAGGGGGGAATCAGCCCCAGCATTTT. This encodes CATSSGHTGGNQPQHF.

The chain is built from TRBV2 and TRBJ1-1; 7 bases are a match to TRBD1. The V gene end was trimmed by 4 bases and the J gene end by 7 bases; junction bases not matched to a gene: 9. Germline assignment: CDR1 SNHLY and CDR2 FYNNEI. The CDR3 runs to 14 residues. The CDR3 protein is CASSVDRVGYEAFF. The CDR3 nucleotides are TGTGCCAGCAGTGTAGACAGGGTGGGATATGAAGCTTTCTTT.

The chain carries TRBV6-5 and TRBJ2-7; D ambiguous. The J call is in doubt because the DNA end fits TRBJ2-5 better. In germline, CDR1 is MNHEY, CDR2 SVGAGI. This CDR3 has 14 residues. CDR3 in amino acids: CASSYSRFGETQYF. CDR3 bases: TGTGCCAGCAGTTACAGCAGGTTCGGGGAGACCCAGTACTTC.

The V and J genes are TRBV19 and TRBJ2-1, with D uncertain. This CDR3 is built from 12 residues. Trimming took 9 bases from V and 8 from J, leaving 14 bases between them. The germline CDR1 and CDR2 sequences are LNHDA and SQIVND (reference sequence). The CDR3 sequence: CASSSSGYEQFF. DNA of the CDR3: TGTGCCAGCAGCTCCTCTGGGTATGAGCAGTTCTTC.

The rearrangement joins TRBV7-2 to TRBJ2-7; D is perhaps TRBD1 (6 bases). The length of the CDR3 is 13 residues. CDR1 SGHTA and CDR2 FQGNSA come from the germline V gene. Trimming shortened V by 10 bases and J by 4 bases, and 17 bases separated the two germline ends. CDR3 DNA sequence: TGTGCCAACTCGAAAGACAGGCCATACGAGCAGTACTTC. Amino acids: CANSKDRPYEQYF. The whole variable domain, filled in from reference TRBV7-2 and TRBJ2-7, reads GAGVSQSPSNKVTEKGKDVELRCDPISGHTALYWYRQSLGQGLEFLIYFQGNSAPDKSGLPSDRFSAERTGGSVSTLTIQRTQQEDSAVYLCANSKDRPYEQYFGPGTRLTVT.

The chain couples TRBV7-2 to TRBJ2-7; D unclear. With 5 bases removed from V and 6 bases from J, the gap between germline ends came to 14 bases. Per the germline V gene, CDR1 is SGHTA and CDR2 is FQGNSA. The CDR3 extends over 13 amino acids. Here the CDR3 DNA reads TGTGCCAGCAGCCTCCCCGAGGTTCCCGAGCAGTACTTC. This sequence encodes CASSLPEVPEQYF.